These T cell receptor beta chains were read from a single sample in a study of T cells in tuberculosis. Libraries were prepared by immunoSEQ multiplex PCR; TCRdb keeps only in-frame clonotypes and omits some of them. Of 55,000 to 60,000 clones detected, 88% appear once; the ten largest clones hold 20% to 25%. Sequencing used CD1b-GMM tetramer-negative cells sorted from PBMCs. The receptors shown here come from an adult woman with latent tuberculosis. Both conserved end residues are part of each CDR3. A D gene is named only where the DNA matches it firmly.

CDR3 | D | J | V
CASSLTGTGENGYTF | TRBD1 | TRBJ1-2 | TRBV7-9
CASSPLGTYSNQPQHF | - | TRBJ1-5 | TRBV19
CASSRSQGSGYGYTF | - | TRBJ1-2 | TRBV4-1
CASEGSGGNEQFF | TRBD2 | TRBJ2-1 | TRBV2
CASSPSGAYTEAFF | - | TRBJ1-1 | TRBV27
CASSLGASWEQYF | - | TRBJ2-7 | TRBV7-9
CASSLALVSGANVLTF | - | TRBJ2-6 | TRBV7-9
CASIPAGGAETQYF | TRBD2 | TRBJ2-5 | TRBV28
CASSKRASGGPQETQYF | TRBD2 | TRBJ2-5 | TRBV2
CASSSGGLEQYF | - | TRBJ2-7 | TRBV5-1
CASSEKSTAQGYTF | - | TRBJ1-2 | TRBV2
CAWSGQLGEKLFF | - | TRBJ1-4 | TRBV30
CATRVRGRKNIQYF | - | TRBJ2-4 | TRBV9
CASSISYGVSGGYTF | - | TRBJ1-2 | TRBV19
CASSTRTAPYEQYF | - | TRBJ2-7 | TRBV19
CAYRELGRETQYF | - | TRBJ2-5 | TRBV30
CASSQGGDLGTEAFF | - | TRBJ1-1 | TRBV4-3
CASSPTGKQPQHF | TRBD1 | TRBJ1-5 | TRBV18
CAWSVLGHEQFF | - | TRBJ2-1 | TRBV30
CASSVDQRGGTDTQYF | TRBD2 | TRBJ2-3 | TRBV9
CASSSYPGTGRGYTF | TRBD1 | TRBJ1-2 | TRBV28
CASSHGGTGGSYEQYF | TRBD1 | TRBJ2-7 | TRBV5-4
CASSVEAGGPTGELFF | TRBD2 | TRBJ2-2 | TRBV9
CASSLQGGTIYF | - | TRBJ1-3 | TRBV18
CASSGTEASTDTQYF | TRBD1 | TRBJ2-3 | TRBV6-4
CASRDRGSGNTIYF | - | TRBJ1-3 | TRBV19